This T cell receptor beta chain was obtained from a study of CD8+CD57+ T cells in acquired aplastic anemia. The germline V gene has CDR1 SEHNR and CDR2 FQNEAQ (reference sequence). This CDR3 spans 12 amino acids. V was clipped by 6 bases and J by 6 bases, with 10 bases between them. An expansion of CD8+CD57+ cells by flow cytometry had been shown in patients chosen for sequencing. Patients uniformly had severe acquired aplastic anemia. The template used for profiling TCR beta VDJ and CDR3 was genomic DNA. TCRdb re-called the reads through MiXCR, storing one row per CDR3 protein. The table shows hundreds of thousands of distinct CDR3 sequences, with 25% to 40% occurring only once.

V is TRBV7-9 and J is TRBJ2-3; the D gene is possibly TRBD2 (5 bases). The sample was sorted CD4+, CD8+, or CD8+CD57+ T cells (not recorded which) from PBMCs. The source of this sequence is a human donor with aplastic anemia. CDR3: CASSDGGDTQYF. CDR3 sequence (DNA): TGTGCCAGCAGTGACGGAGGTGATACGCAGTATTTT.